These T cell receptor beta chains were read from a single sample in a study of T cells in Graves' hyperthyroidism and ophthalmopathy. TCRdb reanalysed the multiplex PCR reads using MiXCR and keeps one entry per CDR3 protein. The sample lists fewer than 900,000 distinct CDR3 sequences, about 19% occurring once. The material sequenced was blood. The receptors stem from a woman aged 50 to 60 with Graves' hyperthyroidism that later progressed to Graves' ophthalmopathy. Each CDR3 is given with its conserved first and last residue.

J gene	V gene	CDR3 protein
TRBJ1-2	TRBV9	CASSARRVGGDYGYTF
TRBJ2-1	TRBV3-1	CASSITWTSYNEQFF
TRBJ1-2	TRBV27	CASTKRTGQGVYGYTF
TRBJ1-5	TRBV10-3	CATGTVSQPQHF
TRBJ2-5	TRBV11-1	CASTTGGEETQYF
TRBJ2-1	TRBV20-1	CSAALTDRSNEQFF
TRBJ2-3	TRBV28	CASSQHDPGGGIDTQYF
TRBJ2-7	TRBV6-2/TRBV6-3	CASSYPQGAKYEQYF
TRBJ2-1	TRBV11-3	CASSQGSHEQFF
TRBJ1-1	TRBV20-1	CSATRQDATEALF
TRBJ1-3	TRBV5-4	CASSLGRGNSGNTIYF
TRBJ1-1	TRBV10-1	CASSEGTGVSEAFF
TRBJ2-1	TRBV13	CASTPGTSKRNEQFF
TRBJ1-2	TRBV4-1	CASSRGQGTNYGYTF
TRBJ2-1	TRBV6-6	CASSYSWTSTYNEQFF
TRBJ2-2	TRBV3-1	CASSVGVLSNTGELFF
TRBJ2-1	TRBV11-3	CASSLGGGESYNEQFF
TRBJ1-1	TRBV11-3	CASSLEGQQDTEAFF
TRBJ1-3	TRBV6-1	CASSEAGSSGNTIYF
TRBJ1-4	TRBV29-1	CSGGGGRGRTEKLFF
TRBJ2-5	TRBV7-3	CASSQKIGGSETQYF
TRBJ1-2	TRBV7-9	CASSPGDRGFYGYTF
TRBJ1-1	TRBV2	CASSERVAFTEAFF
TRBJ2-1	TRBV3-1	CATQGEWYDEQFF
TRBJ2-1	TRBV5-4	CASSHPRQGAYNEQFF
TRBJ1-2	TRBV11-1	CASSTPGPLRGYTF
TRBJ2-7	TRBV5-1	CASSLEASAAYEQYF
TRBJ1-2	TRBV10-3	CAISEPTPGSNYGCTF
TRBJ1-2	TRBV7-2	CASSPLEGQGASGYTF
TRBJ1-2	TRBV12-3/TRBV12-4	CASRAGTGVDGYTF
TRBJ2-1	TRBV9	CASSTVLGDHNEQFF
TRBJ2-3	TRBV7-3	CASSVAASTDTQYF
TRBJ1-1	TRBV2	CARSRGYTEAFF
TRBJ2-1	TRBV11-3	CASSLEAGASYNEQFF
TRBJ1-4	TRBV3-1	CASSPTGEAEKLFF
TRBJ1-4	TRBV11-1	CASSLGGRKNEKLFF
TRBJ2-1	TRBV5-1	CASSPRTSGGPSSYNEQFF
TRBJ2-2	TRBV30	CAWRAPGTSNTGELFF
TRBJ1-2	TRBV9	CASSVGTYGYTF
TRBJ2-1	TRBV5-1	CASSKVDSRDGIDQQFF
TRBJ1-6	TRBV20-1	CSAHPSFGGASSYNSPLHF
TRBJ2-2	TRBV10-3	CAISGGSVANTGELFF
TRBJ2-1	TRBV3-1	CASSHRSSGSSYNEQFF
TRBJ1-4	TRBV6-1	CASRDFPVLERKLFF
TRBJ1-4	TRBV3-1	CASSQLEKLFF
TRBJ1-1	TRBV5-1	CASSLDGVNTEAFF
TRBJ1-2	TRBV12-3/TRBV12-4	CASSLSVKGAGYTF
TRBJ1-2	TRBV20-1	CSASSATLSQGYTF
TRBJ2-7	TRBV30	CAWSVGAVYEQYF
TRBJ1-2	TRBV6-6	CASSYLDRGLYYGYTF
TRBJ2-7	TRBV10-2	CASSESREQYF
TRBJ1-5	TRBV2	CASSSGGGLNQPQHF
TRBJ2-1	TRBV20-1	CSALGLAGGFNEQFF
TRBJ2-5	TRBV19	CASSIQGAYETQYF
TRBJ2-1	TRBV13	CASSLHSGGPINEQFF
TRBJ1-2	TRBV6-1	CASREDRRGGYTF
TRBJ1-5	TRBV2	CASSSGQGAVSNQPQHF
TRBJ2-7	TRBV20-1	CSASQGYEQYF
TRBJ2-3	TRBV4-3	CASSQVDRNTQYF
TRBJ2-3	TRBV19	CATSTSGISTDTQYF